Below, 24 T cell receptor beta chains from the same sample are listed, as sequenced in a study of cytomegalovirus exposure and HLA in healthy donors. Researchers ran the PCR with 60 Vbeta and 13 Jbeta primers. Repertoires were generated with immunoSEQ multiplex PCR, while TCRdb's copy carries only in-frame clones and drops some. This sample's table has approximately 70,000 clones. The sequenced sample was PBMCs. All receptors come from a woman aged 25 to 45 in good health and CMV-seronegative.

The chain uses TRBV5-1 and TRBJ1-2, with 9 bases identical to TRBD1. Per the germline V gene, CDR1 is SGHRS and CDR2 is YFSETQ. The CDR3 length is 15 residues. The V gene end was trimmed by 4 bases and the J gene end by 9 bases; junction bases not matched to a gene: 13. The CDR3 coding sequence is TGCGCCAGCAGCCAATGGACAGGGGCAAGTAACAGCTACACCTTC. Protein: CASSQWTGASNSYTF.

The chain couples TRBV20-1 to TRBJ2-1; D is unresolved. V was clipped by 6 bases and J by 11 bases, with 11 bases between them. CDR1 is DFQATT and CDR2 is SNEGSKA in the germline V gene (reference sequence). The CDR3 is 10 residues long. The CDR3 reads CSAFARKQFF. For the CDR3, the DNA is TGCAGTGCATTCGCTAGGAAGCAGTTCTTC.

The rearrangement uses TRBV4-3 and TRBJ2-7, with a possible D match to TRBD2 (7 bases). Looked up from germline, CDR1 is LGHNA and CDR2 is YSLEER. The V and J ends lost 1 base and 2 bases respectively, with 15 bases between them. CDR3 size: 16 residues. CDR3 DNA: TGCGCCAGCAGCCAAGTCGGGGGGCGCGACGCCTACGAGCAGTACTTC. This gives the protein CASSQVGGRDAYEQYF.

The V call is TRBV6-1, the J call TRBJ1-6; D might be TRBD1 (5 bases). Trimming removed 6 bases from V and 10 bases from J, with 19 bases in between. The germline gives CDR1 MNHNS, CDR2 SASEGT. This CDR3 spans 15 amino acids. CDR3 amino acids: CASRIDSASGSPLHF. The CDR3 nucleotides read TGTGCCAGCAGGATAGACAGTGCCTCAGGGTCACCCCTCCACTTT.

The J gene is TRBJ1-1, the V gene TRBV30; D may be TRBD1 (5 bases). The length of the CDR3 is 13 residues. V was shortened by 5 bases and J by 1 base, with 11 bases between the two germline ends. The germline gives CDR1 GTSNPN, CDR2 SVGIG (reference sequence). CDR3 in DNA: TGTGCCTGGGACTTGGGGGGGAACACTGAAGCTTTCTTT. Protein sequence: CAWDLGGNTEAFF.

The rearrangement joins TRBV9 to TRBJ1-6; a weak D match, TRBD1 (5 bases). Trimming cost V 4 bases and J 0 bases, with 20 bases left between them. Germline loops: CDR1 SGDLS, CDR2 YYNGEE. This CDR3 region has 19 residues. The CDR3 nucleotides are TGTGCCAGCAGCCCCCGGGAGGGGTCCTACAGCTCCTATAATTCACCCCTCCACTTT. This sequence encodes CASSPREGSYSSYNSPLHF.

Points on this clone: The junction departs from the called germline gene at one end, perhaps through a read error. The V call is TRBV5-4, the J call TRBJ2-7; the match to TRBD2 covers 12 bases. The CDR3 runs to 15 residues. CDR1 and CDR2 from the germline V gene are SGHNT and YYREEE (reference sequence). CDR3 sequence: CASSLATSGGSSRDF. The DNA for the CDR3 is TGTGCCAGCAGCTTGGCGACTAGCGGGGGCTCTTCGCGGGACTTC.

The rearrangement uses TRBV9 and TRBJ1-2; 9 positions match TRBD1. Germline V gene lookup returns CDR1 SGDLS and CDR2 YYNGEE. V was clipped by 0 bases and J by 4 bases; unmatched bases: 13. CDR3 length: 18 amino acids. CDR3 in DNA: TGTGCCAGCAGCGTAGATGACAGGGGGGGCGTTAGCGGCTATGGCTACACCTTC. Translating gives CASSVDDRGGVSGYGYTF.

The DNA for the CDR3 is TGTGCCAGCTCACCCCCAGCGGGGGGGATCTCCTACAATGAGCAGTTCTTC. This codes for CASSPPAGGISYNEQFF. The chain joins TRBV18 to TRBJ2-1; 10 bases align to TRBD2. Trimming removed 3 bases from V and 0 bases from J; junction bases left unmatched: 5. The CDR3 contains 17 residues. Germline V gene lookup returns CDR1 KGHSH and CDR2 LQKENI. Based on the CDR3 plus reference TRBV18 and TRBJ2-1, the full variable domain is NAGVMQNPRHLVRRRGQEARLRCSPMKGHSHVYWYRQLPEEGLKFMVYLQKENIIDESGMPKERFSAEFPKEGPSILRIQQVVRGDSAAYFCASSPPAGGISYNEQFFGPGTRLTVL.

The V gene is TRBV7-3, the J gene TRBJ2-3; TRBD2 matches 9 bases. This CDR3 is built from 16 residues. Germline V gene sequence: CDR1 SGHTA, CDR2 FQGTGA. V dropped 4 bases and J dropped 2; count of bases not matched to a gene: 7. The CDR3 reads CASSSLAGRLTDTQYF. CDR3 DNA: TGTGCCAGCAGCTCACTAGCGGGTAGACTCACAGATACGCAGTATTTT.

This chain uses TRBV28 with TRBJ1-5; maybe TRBD1 (5 bases). CDR3 length: 15 amino acids. Germline loops: CDR1 MDHEN, CDR2 SYDVKM. The V end lost 4 bases, the J end lost 1 base, and 11 bases lay between the germline ends. In DNA, the CDR3 is TGTGCCAGCAGTTCGTTGTCAGGGAGCAATCAGCCCCAGCATTTT. Amino acid sequence: CASSSLSGSNQPQHF.

The V gene is TRBV19, the J gene TRBJ2-5, with no clear D. The V and J ends lost 6 bases and 5 bases respectively, with 7 bases between them. This CDR3 is built from 11 residues. Germline CDR1 and CDR2: LNHDA and SQIVND (reference sequence). CDR3 in DNA: TGTGCCAGTAGCCTCGGGGAGACCCAGTACTTC. It translates to CASSLGETQYF.

The genes are TRBV4-1 and TRBJ1-5; 9 bases align to TRBD1. Losses at the gene ends were 0 bases for V and 7 bases for J; bases not matched to a gene: 7. CDR1 and CDR2 from the germline V gene are MGHRA and YSYEKL. This CDR3 spans 16 amino acids. CDR3 protein: CASSQDKGQGGQPQHF. As DNA, the CDR3 is TGCGCCAGCAGCCAAGATAAGGGACAGGGAGGCCAGCCCCAGCATTTT.

V usage is TRBV7-2 and J usage is TRBJ2-7; a weak D match, TRBD2 (5 bases). The CDR3 extends over 15 amino acids. Germline V gene sequence: CDR1 SGHTA, CDR2 FQGNSA. Trimming pared 1 base from V and 2 bases from J, leaving 12 bases between. CDR3 DNA: TGTGCCAGCAGCTTAGGGCAGAGTAGCGCCTACGAGCAGTACTTC. Protein sequence: CASSLGQSSAYEQYF.

The chain carries TRBV7-8 and TRBJ1-2, with 7 bases aligning to TRBD1. Looked up from germline, CDR1 is SGHVS and CDR2 is FQNEAQ. The CDR3 extends over 15 amino acids. The ends lost 4 bases at V and 2 bases at J; junction bases unmatched: 7. CDR3: CASSSNRGKNYGYTF. In DNA, the CDR3 is TGTGCCAGCAGCTCCAACAGGGGAAAAAACTATGGCTACACCTTC.

The chain carries TRBV4-3 and TRBJ1-2, with 8 bases lining up with TRBD1. V lost 2 bases to trimming and J lost 4 bases; unmatched junction nucleotides: 6. The CDR3 is made up of 15 amino acids. Germline CDR1 and CDR2: LGHNA and YSLEER. The CDR3: CASSQWQGAGYGYTF. For the CDR3, the DNA is TGCGCCAGCAGCCAATGGCAGGGGGCCGGCTATGGCTACACCTTC.

The chain employs TRBV10-2 and TRBJ1-1, with TRBD1 matching over 9 bases. The CDR3 consists of 15 residues. CDR1 and CDR2 from the germline V gene are WSHSY and SAAADI. V gave up 4 bases and J gave up 3 bases; unmatched junction bases: 6. CDR3 in amino acids: CASSGAGQGDTEAFF. The DNA for the CDR3 is TGCGCCAGCAGTGGGGCGGGACAGGGAGACACTGAAGCTTTCTTT.

The J gene is TRBJ1-2, the V gene TRBV9; D unclear. V lost 6 bases and J lost 2, with 20 bases in between. The CDR3 is 16 residues long. CDR1 SGDLS and CDR2 YYNGEE come from the germline V gene. The DNA of the CDR3 is TGTGCCAGCAACCCCCCGCCCCGGGGAGGGAACTATGGCTACACCTTC. It specifies CASNPPPRGGNYGYTF. The whole variable domain, remainder taken from reference TRBV9 and TRBJ1-2, is DSGVTQTPKHLITATGQRVTLRCSPRSGDLSVYWYQQSLDQGLQFLIQYYNGEERAKGNILERFSAQQFPDLHSELNLSSLELGDSALYFCASNPPPRGGNYGYTFGSGTRLTVV.

J is TRBJ1-2 and V is TRBV7-9; TRBD1 agrees at 7 bases. The V segment lost 5 bases and the J segment 4 bases; nucleotides outside the gene matches: 7. The CDR3 runs to 14 residues. Germline CDR1 is SEHNR and CDR2 is FQNEAQ (reference sequence). DNA for the CDR3: TGTGCCAGCAGCGCGGGACAGAGCACCTATGGCTACACCTTC. It codes for CASSAGQSTYGYTF.

As regards this clone: The same CDR3 is also encoded by other DNA sequences in this sample. The CDR3, as DNA: TGTGCCAGCAGCCGGTCCGGAGGTCCTGCCTACGAGCAGTACTTC. As protein: CASSRSGGPAYEQYF. The gene calls are TRBV11-2 and TRBJ2-7; perhaps TRBD2 as D (5 bases). CDR3 length equals 15 residues. Trimming cost V 5 bases and J 2 bases, with 16 bases left between them. CDR1 SGHAT and CDR2 FQNNGV come from the germline V gene.

This chain connects TRBV4-1 to TRBJ2-7; 10 bases are a match to TRBD1. V shed 0 bases and J 0 bases; nucleotides not matched to a gene: 5. The CDR3 length is 17 residues. The germline gives CDR1 MGHRA, CDR2 YSYEKL. CDR3 sequence reads: CASSQEIGQGGSYEQYF. The DNA for the CDR3 is TGCGCCAGCAGCCAAGAAATAGGACAGGGGGGCTCCTACGAGCAGTACTTC.

The chain carries TRBV4-3 and TRBJ2-7, with TRBD1 matching 8 bases. CDR3 size: 15 residues. Per the germline V gene, CDR1 is LGHNA and CDR2 is YSLEER. The V and J ends lost 0 bases and 4 bases, in that order; junction bases with no gene match: 5. The CDR3 coding sequence is TGCGCCAGCAGCCAAGATTCGCGGGACAGGTACGAGCAGTACTTC. Residues: CASSQDSRDRYEQYF.

This rearrangement joins TRBV30 to TRBJ2-1, with 10 bases that match TRBD2. Trimming at V came to 4 bases and at J to 10 bases, leaving 10 bases not matched to a gene. CDR1 GTSNPN and CDR2 SVGIG come from the germline V gene (reference sequence). CDR3 length equals 14 residues. CDR3 in DNA: TGTGCCTGGATAGGGCTAGCGGGAGCGGGCGAGCAGTTCTTC. It encodes CAWIGLAGAGEQFF.

This chain joins TRBV5-5 and TRBJ1-1; D may be TRBD1 (6 bases). Per germline, CDR1 SGHKS and CDR2 YYEKEE (reference sequence). Trimming took 4 bases from V and 5 from J, leaving 12 bases between them. This CDR3 is built from 13 residues. CDR3 DNA sequence: TGTGCCAGCAGCCTGGGACACCAGACTGAAGCTTTCTTT. This translates into CASSLGHQTEAFF.